This TCR beta chain was recorded in a study of cytomegalovirus exposure and HLA in healthy donors (dated by TCRdb to between 2016 and 2019). Turning to the overall study: In an earlier analysis of 550 to 750 of the donors, roughly 300 Gb of sequence data and just under 120 million unique TCR beta sequences from 150 million to 200 million T cells were reported. About 300 gigabases of sequencing data and tens of millions of unique TCR sequences were included in an early release covering roughly 600 HLA-typed donors. The genetic ancestry cluster associated with self-reported Caucasian donors included 81% of the approximately 400 genotyped donors. The study aimed to test whether signatures of past pathogen exposure could be identified by cataloging public T cell receptors. Using immunosequencing, the study profiled T cell repertoires from some 670 subjects and related those repertoires to cytomegalovirus serostatus. In addition to the first cohort of 650 to 750 subjects, a separate validation cohort of approximately 130 different subjects was used. To predict cytomegalovirus infection status, the study combined high-throughput TCR immunosequencing, statistical association of individual TCRs with disease status, and machine learning. In a later analysis, previously published TCR beta repertoires from several hundred donors were re-analyzed and high-resolution HLA genotyping was added so that TCR occurrence patterns could be studied. Rather than drawing on any new phenotypic data, the later analysis identified candidate immune exposures from TCR beta sequences and the way those sequences occurred across donors. To decide whether each TCR beta V gene segment behaved as functional or pseudogenic, an earlier analysis of some 580 of the donors relied on high-throughput TCR beta sequencing. Donor age, sex, ethnicity and CMV serostatus were compiled alongside the repertoire data. Genome-wide SNP genotypes for about 60% of the 666 donors were used in a later genetic analysis, which treated that subset as a discovery cohort. Every discovery cohort repertoire had been produced on one sequencing platform. Class I and class II HLA loci were covered by the typing at four-digit resolution. The number of typed donors differed by locus: roughly 620-640 for A, B, C, DRB1 and DQB1; roughly 510 for DQA1; 600 to 610 for DPA1; and roughly 470 for DPB1. Because of strong linkage in the cohort, roughly five DR-DQ haplotypes were treated as single units for association and clustering. On average, around 240,000 unique TCR beta nucleotide sequences were sequenced per donor among roughly 430 genotyped donors of the cohort, with about 17% of those sequences being non-productive.

What the authors observed across the whole study: The earlier analysis of about 600 of the donors excluded 15 to 20 rarely observed V segments, including chromosome 9 orphons, because counts were too low. Some IMGT-functional V segments, including TRBV6-2 and TRBV6-3, could not be distinguished by the 87-base-pair reads and were therefore excluded. Linkage disequilibrium might explain the correlated functional status among segregating V segments, but an unknown experimental factor could not be excluded. A later analysis reported that several top co-occurrence clusters appeared linked to parvovirus B19, influenza, CMV and Epstein-Barr virus. According to a later analysis, most CMV-associated TCR beta chains appeared to be HLA-restricted, and the HLA associations seemed to be driven largely by CMV exposure. Assigning TCR associations to individual alleles was difficult when HLA alleles, especially DR and DQ, strongly co-occurred. A later analysis associated about 17,000 TCR beta sequences with specific HLA alleles at a false discovery rate of 0.05. Immune exposure information for the cohort was limited to CMV serostatus. According to the authors, the approach could potentially be generalized to other disease states and immunological phenotypes. A further reported finding was that TCR beta sequences accurately predicted the HLA-A and HLA-B alleles for most subjects in the first cohort. In an earlier analysis of approximately 600 of the donors, most TCR beta V segments were observed in productive rearrangements about 87% or about 30% of the time, broadly matching IMGT annotations. According to a later analysis, TCR association rates differed among HLA loci, with DRB1 alleles showing the most associated TCRs and HLA-C alleles showing the fewest. In a later analysis, HLA-associated TCR beta chains showed more clonal expansion and lower generation probabilities than non-associated chains that were equally common. According to a later genetic analysis, donors in an Asian-associated ancestry cluster had fewer N-insertions in productive TCRs than the roughly 700-donor mean. In vitro tests confirmed that a few of the cytomegalovirus-associated TCR beta chains recognize cytomegalovirus antigens. Only TCR beta chains were sequenced in this cohort, and the absence of alpha or paired-chain data limited detectable features. HLA typing was unavailable for some donors at each locus, so association tests used only the typed subset. The classifier was reported to diagnose cytomegalovirus status with high specificity and sensitivity in both the original and validation cohorts. A cluster of highly shared sequence variants was judged likely to be a technical artifact of the sequencing pipeline. While some public TCRs were present in many individuals, most TCR sequences turned up only very rarely across donors. Roughly uniform sequencing depth across donors was assumed in presence/absence analyses, although this assumption may not hold. A later genetic analysis associated a missense DCLRE1C variant with V-gene and J-gene trimming of TCR beta chains, and an independent cohort replicated the association. The study listed 164 TCR beta chains as associated with cytomegalovirus.

The library was obtained by the immunoSEQ multiplex PCR assay. For the multiplex PCR, a mixture combining 60 forward primers for TCR Vbeta segments and 13 reverse primers for TCR Jbeta segments was used. The CDR3 region of rearranged TCR beta genes was amplified from genomic DNA by a multiplex PCR assay. The Illumina HiSeq System was used to sequence the amplified TCR beta libraries as 87-base-pair reads. On the study's bioinformatics: Across the 640 or so repertoires, a later analysis counted 80 million or so unique TCR beta chains, some 11 million of which were shared by at least two donors. To remove PCR and sequencing errors, raw reads were error-corrected and collapsed into unique sequences using a nearest-neighbor algorithm that merged closely related sequences. CDR3 sequences were aligned to IMGT reference sequences to assign V, D and J gene segments. For a sequence to be retained, at least a six-nucleotide match to both a V gene segment and a J gene segment was required. Rearrangements were classified as productive when the CDR3 lacked stop codons and remained in frame with V and J, and all other rearrangements were classified as non-productive. Following IMGT convention, CDR3 was defined as the stretch from the second conserved V-encoded cysteine up to the conserved J-encoded phenylalanine. Sequences without an unambiguous match to a single V gene segment were excluded from the earlier analysis of 500 to 700 of the donors. In an earlier analysis of more than 500 of the donors, a V segment was called functional when productive rearrangements were above 56.7%, and segregating when the standard deviation between donors exceeded 5%. A statistical classification framework was built to diagnose cytomegalovirus status from the catalog of TCR beta chain sequences. In a later analysis, V and J genes were assigned by comparing TCR nucleotide sequences against IMGT/GENE-DB human TR gene sequences. The TCRdist pipeline was used in a later analysis to assign CDR3 sequences and most-parsimonious VDJ recombination scenarios. In a later analysis, every TCR beta chain was defined by the combination of its CDR3 amino acid sequence and its V-gene family, and reads without a unique V-gene family were dropped. A later analysis removed 550 to 650 highly shared, low-generation-probability nucleotide sequences to deal with suspected cross-contamination and a sequencing artifact. In a later analysis, a clonal expansion index for each public chain was calculated from normalized within-repertoire ranks of inferred template counts. Generation probabilities in a later analysis came from a VDJ recombination model fitted to out-of-frame rearrangements, and those results were checked against IGoR. In a later analysis, TCR-TCR, TCR-HLA and TCR-CMV co-occurrence was scored with hypergeometric tests, and a repertoire-size bias correction was applied to TCR pairs. In a later analysis, false discovery rates were estimated by permuting HLA or CMV assignments 20 times. In a later analysis, co-occurring TCRs were grouped using DBSCAN, and TCRdist sequence similarity was added for clustering within HLA-allele-positive subsets. Co-occurrence clustering excluded repertoires with fewer than 30,000 or more than 120,000 public chains, plus five with anomalous nucleotide sharing. The immuneACCESS repertoire file appears here via TCRdb, limited to in-frame rearrangements. These files lack a portion of the clones; in checked studies, under half of the deficit traces to unresolved V genes, and the cause of the others is not known. V, J and clone size are those of that table, while D and trimming were read from the DNA. This sample comprises fewer than 200,000 clones, 70% to 90% of them detected only once. The ten largest clones take up approximately 7% of the sample.

This clone occurred once. Its antigen is currently not known. No much larger clonotype is one base removed from it; base qualities were not supplied. The cohort was made up of 650 to 700 healthy bone marrow donors. Cohort members were all nominally healthy when sampled, although unrecorded immune exposures were likely present. The donor tested CMV seropositive, placing the donor among the approximately 290 seropositive members of the cohort. A peripheral blood sample was collected from each donor, and TCR beta sequencing was performed on peripheral blood mononuclear cells. The Qiagen DNeasy Blood Extraction Kit was used to extract genomic DNA from the blood cell samples. V ends up 2 bases short and J 3 bases short, with an unmatched junction base count of 3. The CDR1 and CDR2 encoded by the germline V gene are SNHLY and FYNNEI. Counted from cysteine to phenylalanine, this CDR3 has 14 amino acids. Only the CDR3 DNA stays, 42 bases, in frame from base 1.

The sequence joins TRBV2 to TRBJ1-1; the central 7 bases match TRBD1. Sequencing was done on a sample of PBMCs. The TCR was taken from a woman in her twenties or thirties in good health and CMV-seropositive. For the CDR3, the sequence is CASSEKGAYTEAFF. The DNA is as follows: TGTGCCAGCAGTGAAAAGGGGGCCTACACTGAAGCTTTCTTT.